Detailed here is one T cell receptor beta chain. Antigen specificity is unknown. Cryopreserved PBMCs yielded roughly 2.1 micrograms of genomic DNA for TCR beta libraries. J was trimmed by 5 bases and V by 5 bases; bases with no gene match: 6. Germline-derived CDR1 and CDR2 are SGHTA and FQGNSA. CDR3 length equals 15 residues. This entry is derived from a study of cytotoxic CD8 clonotypes in ibrutinib-treated CLL. Study outcomes and limitations: Baseline clonality, above age-matched healthy donor levels, tracked circulating CD8+ T-cell counts.

TCRdb's copy holds only in-frame clones and misses some; the assay was immunoSEQ multiplex PCR. Of about 160,000 clones listed, 70% to 85% are singletons. The sequencing used PBMCs, collected after 24 months of ibrutinib treatment. The chain uses TRBV7-2 and TRBJ2-3; TRBD2 aligns across 11 bases. This TCR was sampled from a human donor with chronic lymphocytic leukemia. CDR3 region: CASSVGTSGGDTQYF. The CDR3 coding sequence is TGTGCCAGCAGCGTGGGGACTAGCGGAGGAGATACGCAGTATTTT.